Below are 3 T cell receptor beta chains sequenced from a single sample in a study of OX40 agonist ivuxolimab in advanced cancers. Libraries came from the immunoSEQ multiplex PCR assay. TCRdb took this table from immuneACCESS and kept in-frame rearrangements with V and J called. Such tables lack part of the clones; where checked against another copy, unresolved V genes explain under half of the gap, and the rest is unexplained. This sample is represented by about 55,000 clones; about nine tenths of them were singletons. The ten top clones hold just under 7% of the sample. The sequencing here drew on CD4+ or CD8+ T cells sorted from blood, taken in a trial of the OX40 agonist ivuxolimab. These receptors were obtained from an adult with an advanced solid tumor such as melanoma, head and neck, liver or kidney cancer.

CDR3 in amino acids: CASSEDTQETQYF. In nucleotides, the CDR3 is TGCGCCAGCAGTGAGGACACCCAAGAGACCCAGTACTTC. The chain couples TRBV10-2 to TRBJ2-5; no reliable D call. The V and J ends lost 2 bases and 1 base respectively, with 5 bases between them. Germline V lookup: CDR1 WSHSY, CDR2 SAAADI. CDR3 size: 13 residues.

The rearrangement links TRBV27 to TRBJ1-6, with D possibly TRBD1 on 5 matching bases. V shed 4 bases and J shed 9 bases, with 19 bases lying between them. The germline V gene encodes CDR1 MNHEY and CDR2 SMNVEV (reference sequence). CDR3 length: 16 amino acids. CDR3 sequence reads: CASSSVRVRMSSPLHF. The CDR3, as DNA: TGTGCCAGCAGTTCCGTCAGGGTGAGGATGAGTTCACCCCTCCACTTT.

The chain joins TRBV4-1 to TRBJ2-3, with a tentative D call TRBD2 (6 bases). The length of the CDR3 is 15 residues. Germline CDR1 and CDR2: MGHRA and YSYEKL. Trimming pared 1 base from V and 0 bases from J, leaving 8 bases between. CDR3 in amino acids: CASSQAGTSTDTQYF. The CDR3 bases are TGCGCCAGCAGCCAAGCTGGGACTAGCACAGATACGCAGTATTTT.